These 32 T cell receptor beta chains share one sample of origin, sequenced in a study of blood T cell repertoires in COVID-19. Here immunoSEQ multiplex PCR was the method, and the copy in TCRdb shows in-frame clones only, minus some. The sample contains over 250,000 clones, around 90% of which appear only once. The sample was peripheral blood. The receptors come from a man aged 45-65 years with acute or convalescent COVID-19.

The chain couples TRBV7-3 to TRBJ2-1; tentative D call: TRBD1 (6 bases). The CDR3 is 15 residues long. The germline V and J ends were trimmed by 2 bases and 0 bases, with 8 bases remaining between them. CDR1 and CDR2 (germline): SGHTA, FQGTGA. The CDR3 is CASSLQGNSYNEQFF. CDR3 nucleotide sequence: TGTGCCAGCAGCTTACAGGGGAACTCCTACAATGAGCAGTTCTTC.

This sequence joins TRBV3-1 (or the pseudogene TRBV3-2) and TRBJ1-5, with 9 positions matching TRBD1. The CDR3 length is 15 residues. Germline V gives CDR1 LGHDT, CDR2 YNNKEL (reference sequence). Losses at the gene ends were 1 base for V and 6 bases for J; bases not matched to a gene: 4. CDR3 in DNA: TGTGCCAGCAGCCAAGCCGACAGGGGGAGTCAGCCCCAGCATTTT. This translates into CASSQADRGSQPQHF.

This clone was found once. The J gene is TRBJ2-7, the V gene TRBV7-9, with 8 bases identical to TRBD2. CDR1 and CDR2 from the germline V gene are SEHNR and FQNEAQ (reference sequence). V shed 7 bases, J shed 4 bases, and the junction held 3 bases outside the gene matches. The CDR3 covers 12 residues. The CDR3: CASTREGYEQYF. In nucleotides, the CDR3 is TGTGCCAGCACCCGGGAGGGTTACGAGCAGTACTTC.

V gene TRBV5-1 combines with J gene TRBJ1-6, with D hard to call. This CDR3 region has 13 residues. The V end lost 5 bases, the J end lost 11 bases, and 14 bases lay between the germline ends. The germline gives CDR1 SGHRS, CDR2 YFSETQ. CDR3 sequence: CASREEDWTPLHF. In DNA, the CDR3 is TGCGCCAGCAGAGAGGAGGACTGGACACCCCTCCACTTT. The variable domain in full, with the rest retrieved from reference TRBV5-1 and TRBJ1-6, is KAGVTQTPRYLIKTRGQQVTLSCSPISGHRSVSWYQQTPGQGLQFLFEYFSETQRNKGNFPGRFSGRQFSNSRSEMNVSTLELGDSALYLCASREEDWTPLHFGNGTRLTVT.

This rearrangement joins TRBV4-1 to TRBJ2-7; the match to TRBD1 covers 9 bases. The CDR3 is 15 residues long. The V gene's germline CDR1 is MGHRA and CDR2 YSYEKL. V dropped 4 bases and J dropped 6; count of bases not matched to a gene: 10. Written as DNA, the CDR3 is TGCGCCAGCAGCCGGCCCGGGACAGGGTTCTCCGAGCAGTACTTC. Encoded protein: CASSRPGTGFSEQYF.

This CDR3 is CASGLRGYEQYF. In DNA, the CDR3 is TGTGCCAGCGGCCTGCGAGGCTACGAGCAGTACTTC. The chain couples TRBV14 to TRBJ2-7; D gene unclear. Trimming pared 8 bases from V and 3 bases from J, leaving 11 bases between. The CDR3 extends over 12 amino acids. Germline loops: CDR1 SGHDN, CDR2 FVKESK.

The CDR3 region has the DNA TGTGCCAGGAGTCAGGGGAGAAATTCACCCCTCCACTTT. It is translated as CARSQGRNSPLHF. The chain links TRBV10-3 to TRBJ1-6; maybe TRBD1 (6 bases). Trimming cost V 10 bases and J 7 bases, with 14 bases left between them. Germline CDR1 and CDR2: ENHRY and SYGVKD. This CDR3 has 13 residues.

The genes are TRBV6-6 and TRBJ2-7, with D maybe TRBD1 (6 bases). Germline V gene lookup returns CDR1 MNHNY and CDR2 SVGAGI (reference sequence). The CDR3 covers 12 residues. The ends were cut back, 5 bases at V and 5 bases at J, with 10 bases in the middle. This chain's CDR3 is CASSLYRDEQYF. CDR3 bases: TGTGCCAGCAGTCTTTACAGGGACGAGCAGTACTTC.

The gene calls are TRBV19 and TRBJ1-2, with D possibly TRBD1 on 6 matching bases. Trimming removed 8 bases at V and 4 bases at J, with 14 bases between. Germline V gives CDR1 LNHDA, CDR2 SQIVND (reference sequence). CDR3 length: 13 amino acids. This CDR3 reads CASRTLDSYGYTF. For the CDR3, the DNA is TGTGCCAGTCGGACCTTGGACAGCTATGGCTACACCTTC.

This CDR3 reads CASSVELEAFF. DNA for the CDR3: TGCGCCAGCAGTGTAGAGTTAGAAGCTTTCTTT. The V call is TRBV10-2, the J call TRBJ1-1; D not certain. V lost 4 bases and J lost 8, with 8 bases in between. Per germline, CDR1 WSHSY and CDR2 SAAADI. The CDR3 is 11 amino acids.

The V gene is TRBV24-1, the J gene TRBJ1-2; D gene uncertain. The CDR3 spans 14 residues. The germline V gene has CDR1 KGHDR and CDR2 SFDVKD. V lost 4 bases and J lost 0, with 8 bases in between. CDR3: CATSDEQTNYGYTF. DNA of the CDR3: TGTGCCACCAGTGACGAACAGACTAACTATGGCTACACCTTC.

The CDR3 region has the DNA TGCGCCAGCAGCCCCGGGACAACTCCTAACTATGGCTACACCTTC. Its translation is CASSPGTTPNYGYTF. The chain links TRBV5-1 to TRBJ1-2; maybe TRBD1 (6 bases). Germline-derived CDR1 and CDR2 are SGHRS and YFSETQ. The V and J ends lost 4 bases and 0 bases respectively, with 13 bases between them. The CDR3 is made up of 15 amino acids.

The CDR3 is CASSFERGTEAFF. The CDR3 DNA reads TGTGCCAGCAGCTTCGAAAGGGGCACTGAAGCTTTCTTT. The chain couples TRBV5-5 to TRBJ1-1, with D possibly TRBD1 on 5 matching bases. Trimming removed 2 bases at V and 4 bases at J, with 9 bases between. The germline V gene has CDR1 SGHKS and CDR2 YYEKEE (reference sequence). The CDR3 loop spans 13 amino acids.

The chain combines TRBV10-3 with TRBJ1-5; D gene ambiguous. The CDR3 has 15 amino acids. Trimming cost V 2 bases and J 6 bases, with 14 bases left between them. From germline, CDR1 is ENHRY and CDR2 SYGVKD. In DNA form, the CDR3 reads TGTGCCATCAGTGAGGGGGAGGGATTCACTCAGCCCCAGCATTTT. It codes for CAISEGEGFTQPQHF.

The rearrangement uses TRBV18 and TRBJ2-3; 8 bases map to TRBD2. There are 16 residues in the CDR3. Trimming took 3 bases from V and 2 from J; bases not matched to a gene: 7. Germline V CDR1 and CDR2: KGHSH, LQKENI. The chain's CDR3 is CASSPKLAVDTDTQYF. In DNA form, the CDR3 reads TGTGCCAGCTCACCTAAACTAGCGGTGGACACAGATACGCAGTATTTT.

Here the CDR3 DNA reads TGTGCCAGCAGCAAACCAGGACAGGGGGCTCTCACTGAAGCTTTCTTT. It is translated as CASSKPGQGALTEAFF. V and J are TRBV5-4 and TRBJ1-1; 11 bases are shared with TRBD1. The germline V gene has CDR1 SGHNT and CDR2 YYREEE (reference sequence). J was trimmed by 4 bases and V by 4 bases; bases with no gene match: 9. CDR3 length: 16 residues.

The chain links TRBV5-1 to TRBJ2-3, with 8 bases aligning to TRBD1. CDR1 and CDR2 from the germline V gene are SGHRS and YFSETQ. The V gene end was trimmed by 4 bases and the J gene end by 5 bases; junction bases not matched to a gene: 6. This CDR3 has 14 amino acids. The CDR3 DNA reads TGCGCCAGCAGCCGGACAGGGTCCCAAGATACGCAGTATTTT. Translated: CASSRTGSQDTQYF.

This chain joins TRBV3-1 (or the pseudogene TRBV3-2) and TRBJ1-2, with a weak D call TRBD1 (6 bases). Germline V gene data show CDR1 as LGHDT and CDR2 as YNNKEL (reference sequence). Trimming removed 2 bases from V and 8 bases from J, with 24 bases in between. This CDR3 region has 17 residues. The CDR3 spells CASSQNWGEGEKKGYTF. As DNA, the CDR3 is TGTGCCAGCAGCCAAAATTGGGGGGAGGGGGAGAAAAAGGGCTACACCTTC.

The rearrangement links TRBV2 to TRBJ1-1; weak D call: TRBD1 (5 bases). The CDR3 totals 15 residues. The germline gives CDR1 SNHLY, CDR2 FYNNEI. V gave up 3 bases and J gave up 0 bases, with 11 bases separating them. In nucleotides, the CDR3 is TGTGCCAGCAGTGAGCGGGGACCCATGAACACTGAAGCTTTCTTT. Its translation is CASSERGPMNTEAFF.

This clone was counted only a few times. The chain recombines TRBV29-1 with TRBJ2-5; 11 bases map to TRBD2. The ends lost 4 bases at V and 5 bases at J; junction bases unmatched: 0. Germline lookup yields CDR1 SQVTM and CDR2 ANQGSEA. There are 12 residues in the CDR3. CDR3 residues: CSVASGGETQYF. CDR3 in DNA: TGCAGCGTTGCTAGCGGGGGGGAGACCCAGTACTTC.

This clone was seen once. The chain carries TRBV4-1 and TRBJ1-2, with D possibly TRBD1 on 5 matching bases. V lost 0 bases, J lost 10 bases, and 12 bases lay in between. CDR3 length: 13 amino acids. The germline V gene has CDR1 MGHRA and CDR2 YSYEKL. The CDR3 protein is CASSQDTGLSYTF. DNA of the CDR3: TGCGCCAGCAGCCAAGACACAGGCCTCTCCTACACCTTC.

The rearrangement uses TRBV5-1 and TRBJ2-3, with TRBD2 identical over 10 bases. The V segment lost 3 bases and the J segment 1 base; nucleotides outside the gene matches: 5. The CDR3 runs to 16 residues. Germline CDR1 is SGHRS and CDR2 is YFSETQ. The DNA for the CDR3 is TGCGCCAGCAGCTATAGCGGGGGGCTACGCACAGATACGCAGTATTTT. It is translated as CASSYSGGLRTDTQYF.

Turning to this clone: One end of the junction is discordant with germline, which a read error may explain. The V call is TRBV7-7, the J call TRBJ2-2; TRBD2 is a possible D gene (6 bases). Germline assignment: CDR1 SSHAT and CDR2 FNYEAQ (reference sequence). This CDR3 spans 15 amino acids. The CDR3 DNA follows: TGTGCTAGCAGCTTAGGGAGGCTCAGCACCGGGGAGCTGTTTTTT. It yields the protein CASSLGRLSTGELFF.

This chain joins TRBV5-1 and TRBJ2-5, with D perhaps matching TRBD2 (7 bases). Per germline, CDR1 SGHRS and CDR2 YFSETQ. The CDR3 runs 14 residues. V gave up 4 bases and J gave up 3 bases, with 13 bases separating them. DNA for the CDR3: TGCGCCAGCAGCGGCGGGGGACACGAAGAGACCCAGTACTTC. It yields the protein CASSGGGHEETQYF. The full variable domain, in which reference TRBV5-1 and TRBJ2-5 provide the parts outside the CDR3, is KAGVTQTPRYLIKTRGQQVTLSCSPISGHRSVSWYQQTPGQGLQFLFEYFSETQRNKGNFPGRFSGRQFSNSRSEMNVSTLELGDSALYLCASSGGGHEETQYFGPGTRLLVL.

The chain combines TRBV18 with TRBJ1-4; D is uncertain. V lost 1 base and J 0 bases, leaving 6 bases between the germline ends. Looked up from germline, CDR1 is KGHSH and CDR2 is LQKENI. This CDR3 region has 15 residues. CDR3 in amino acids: CASSPQSTTNEKLFF. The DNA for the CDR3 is TGTGCCAGCTCACCACAAAGCACAACTAATGAAAAACTGTTTTTT.

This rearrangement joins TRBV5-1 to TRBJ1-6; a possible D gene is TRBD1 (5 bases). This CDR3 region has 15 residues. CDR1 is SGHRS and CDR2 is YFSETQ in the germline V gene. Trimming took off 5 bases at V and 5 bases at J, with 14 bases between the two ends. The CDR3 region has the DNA TGCGCCAGCAGTCCGACAGAAAGGGATAATTCACCCCTCCACTTT. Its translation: CASSPTERDNSPLHF.

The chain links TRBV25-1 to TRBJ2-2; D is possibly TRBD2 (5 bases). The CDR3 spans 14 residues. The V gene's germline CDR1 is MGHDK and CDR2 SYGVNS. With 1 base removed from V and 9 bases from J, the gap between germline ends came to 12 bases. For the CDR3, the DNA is TGTGCCAGCAGTGAATCGGACTCCGAATGGGAGCTGTTTTTT. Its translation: CASSESDSEWELFF.

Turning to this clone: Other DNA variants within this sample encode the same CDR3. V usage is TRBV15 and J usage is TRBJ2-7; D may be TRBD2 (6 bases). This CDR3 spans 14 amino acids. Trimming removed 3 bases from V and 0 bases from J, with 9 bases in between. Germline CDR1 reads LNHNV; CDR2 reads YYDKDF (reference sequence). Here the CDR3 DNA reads TGTGCCACCAGCAGGGGGAGGAGCTCCTACGAGCAGTACTTC. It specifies CATSRGRSSYEQYF. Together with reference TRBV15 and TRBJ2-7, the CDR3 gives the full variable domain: DAMVIQNPRYQVTQFGKPVTLSCSQTLNHNVMYWYQQKSSQAPKLLFHYYDKDFNNEADTPDNFQSRRPNTSFCFLDIRSPGLGDTAMYLCATSRGRSSYEQYFGPGTRLTVT.

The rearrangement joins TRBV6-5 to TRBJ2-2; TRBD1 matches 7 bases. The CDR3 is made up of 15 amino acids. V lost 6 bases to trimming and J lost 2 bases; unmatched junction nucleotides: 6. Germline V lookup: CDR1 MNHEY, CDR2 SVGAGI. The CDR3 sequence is CASRTGTVNTGELFF. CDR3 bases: TGTGCCAGCAGGACCGGGACAGTAAACACCGGGGAGCTGTTTTTT.

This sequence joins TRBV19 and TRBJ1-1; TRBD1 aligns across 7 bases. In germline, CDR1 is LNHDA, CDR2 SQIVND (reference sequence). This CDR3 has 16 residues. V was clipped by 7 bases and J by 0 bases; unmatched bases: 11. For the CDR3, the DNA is TGTGCCAGTACGCTTGGGCAGGGGGTTTTGAACACTGAAGCTTTCTTT. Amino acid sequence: CASTLGQGVLNTEAFF.

CDR3 bases: TGCGCCAGCAGCCCGATGAAGACAGGGGACACTGAAGCTTTCTTT. It yields the protein CASSPMKTGDTEAFF. The chain uses TRBV5-1 and TRBJ1-1; 8 bases line up with TRBD1. Germline V lookup: CDR1 SGHRS, CDR2 YFSETQ. CDR3 length: 15 amino acids. V was pared by 4 bases and J by 3 bases, with 8 bases of the junction left unmatched.

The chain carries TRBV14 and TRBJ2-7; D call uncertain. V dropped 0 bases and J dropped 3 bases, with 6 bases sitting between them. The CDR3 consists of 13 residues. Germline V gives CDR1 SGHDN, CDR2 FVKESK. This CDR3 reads CASSQDPSYEQYF. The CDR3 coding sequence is TGTGCCAGCAGCCAAGACCCCAGCTACGAGCAGTACTTC.